The clone carrying this T cell receptor beta chain was recorded at least ten times. The antigen is unknown. Germline-derived CDR1 and CDR2 are SGHRS and YFSETQ. The V gene lost 5 bases and the J gene lost 1 base, with 12 bases spanning the gap. The CDR3 covers 14 residues. RNA transcripts served as the template for amplifying TCR beta CDR3 regions. Researchers ran a first-round RT-PCR on the TCR CDR3 using the HTBI primer set. Each CDR3 protein is one row after TCRdb ran MiXCR on the multiplex PCR reads. This sample yields over 500,000 distinct CDR3 sequences, of which around 15% are seen a single time; approximately 14% belongs to the top ten. This sample was included in a study of T cells in Graves' hyperthyroidism and ophthalmopathy. Study in general: Before treatment of any kind, peripheral blood was taken at initial diagnosis.

Whole-study findings and limits: The model anticipated ophthalmopathy a median 6.5 months pre-onset.

J is TRBJ1-1 and V is TRBV5-1, with D unresolved. The sequenced sample consisted of blood. The TCR originated in a woman in her thirties or forties with Graves' hyperthyroidism. This chain's CDR3 is CASSQGWGNTEAFF. CDR3 DNA sequence: TGCGCCAGCAGTCAAGGATGGGGGAACACTGAAGCTTTCTTT.